These 26 T cell receptor beta chains share one sample of origin, sequenced in a study of T cells in Graves' hyperthyroidism and ophthalmopathy. RNA transcripts served as the template for amplifying TCR beta CDR3 regions. HTBI primers were employed in a first-round RT-PCR of the TCR CDR3. In TCRdb, the multiplex PCR reads were re-called with MiXCR into one record per CDR3 protein. The repertoire consists of fewer than 550,000 distinct CDR3 sequences, with more than 15% occurring once and the leading ten covering about 7.7%. The specimen sequenced was blood. Receptors were obtained from a woman between 18 and 29 years old with Graves' hyperthyroidism.

This clonotype was observed at least ten times. The chain recombines TRBV6-5 with TRBJ1-6; D is undetermined. Trimming removed 5 bases from V and 8 bases from J, with 25 bases in between. Germline CDR1 is MNHEY and CDR2 is SVGAGI. The CDR3 consists of 18 residues. The CDR3 protein is CASSPLGPGAEGHSPLHF. The CDR3 DNA reads TGTGCCAGCAGTCCGCTTGGGCCAGGCGCTGAAGGGCATTCACCCCTCCACTTT.

The chain joins TRBV18 to TRBJ1-4; D unclear. The germline V gene has CDR1 KGHSH and CDR2 LQKENI. This CDR3 region has 16 residues. The V and J ends lost 2 bases and 0 bases respectively, with 10 bases between them. The chain's CDR3 is CASSPSQIATNEKLFF. Here the CDR3 DNA reads TGTGCCAGCTCACCATCACAGATTGCAACTAATGAAAAACTGTTTTTT.

This clonotype was seen more than once but under ten times. This chain joins TRBV6-1 and TRBJ1-5, with D uncertain. From germline, CDR1 is MNHNS and CDR2 SASEGT. The CDR3 totals 20 residues. The V gene lost 3 bases and the J gene lost 0 bases, with 24 bases spanning the gap. CDR3 sequence reads: CASSEPGISARTYSNQPQHF. The CDR3 DNA sequence: TGTGCCAGCAGTGAGCCCGGGATTTCAGCACGAACTTATAGCAATCAGCCCCAGCATTTT.

The chain uses TRBV27 and TRBJ1-5; the D gene is possibly TRBD1 (5 bases). V lost 6 bases, J lost 0 bases, and 12 bases lay in between. Germline V lookup: CDR1 MNHEY, CDR2 SMNVEV (reference sequence). This CDR3 has 15 residues. CDR3 DNA sequence: TGTGCCAGCAGGAGCCGGGACGGTAGCAATCAGCCCCAGCATTTT. Protein: CASRSRDGSNQPQHF.

This clonotype was picked up one time. V gene TRBV5-1 combines with J gene TRBJ1-1, with D perhaps matching TRBD1 (6 bases). Germline V lookup: CDR1 SGHRS, CDR2 YFSETQ. The CDR3 contains 15 residues. The V end was cut by 0 bases, the J end by 0 bases, with 9 bases between. The CDR3 region is CASSLDRAMNTEAFF. For the CDR3, the DNA is TGCGCCAGCAGCTTGGACAGGGCGATGAACACTGAAGCTTTCTTT.

This clonotype appeared many times. The chain is built from TRBV11-1 and TRBJ2-1; 8 positions match TRBD2. The CDR3 spans 16 residues. V gave up 5 bases and J gave up 3 bases; unmatched junction bases: 9. Germline-derived CDR1 and CDR2 are SGHAT and FQDESV (reference sequence). The CDR3 coding sequence is TGTGCCAGCAGCCGCGGGAGGACAGACCGCTACAATGAGCAGTTCTTC. As protein: CASSRGRTDRYNEQFF.

In this sample, this clonotype turned up many times. The chain employs TRBV6-2 or TRBV6-3 and TRBJ2-3, with 11 bases aligning to TRBD2. Germline-derived CDR1 and CDR2 are MNHEY and SVGEGT. The CDR3 has 16 residues. V lost 5 bases and J lost 2; bases outside the gene matches: 6. The CDR3 here is CASSTGTSGSTDTQYF. The DNA for the CDR3 is TGTGCCAGCAGTACCGGGACTAGCGGATCCACAGATACGCAGTATTTT.

DNA of the CDR3: TGTGCCAGCAGCTTAAGGGGGGGGGCGGATCAGCCCCAGCATTTT. This sequence encodes CASSLRGGADQPQHF. The V call is TRBV7-3, the J call TRBJ1-5; D is perhaps TRBD1 (6 bases). Germline CDR1 SGHTA, CDR2 FQGTGA. This CDR3 has 15 residues. V gave up 1 base and J gave up 5 bases, with 12 bases separating them.

This clonotype appeared many times. The chain carries TRBV9 and TRBJ2-5; no firm D call. Trimming took 0 bases from V and 4 from J, leaving 7 bases between them. Germline V gene sequence: CDR1 SGDLS, CDR2 YYNGEE. The CDR3 is made up of 13 amino acids. The CDR3 DNA sequence: TGTGCCAGCAGCGTAGACTCAAGAGAGACCCAGTACTTC. Its protein product is CASSVDSRETQYF.

The chain is built from TRBV20-1 and TRBJ2-1; TRBD2 agrees at 11 bases. From germline, CDR1 is DFQATT and CDR2 SNEGSKA (reference sequence). Germline trimming cut 0 bases from V and 8 bases from J; bases unmatched to any gene: 12. The CDR3 totals 17 residues. CDR3 sequence: CSARDETSGDLKDEQFF. As DNA, the CDR3 is TGCAGTGCTAGAGATGAGACTAGCGGGGACCTCAAGGATGAGCAGTTCTTC.

There are a few counts of this clonotype. J is TRBJ1-3 and V is TRBV12-3 or TRBV12-4, with 9 bases matching TRBD1. CDR3 length: 14 amino acids. V dropped 6 bases and J dropped 2; count of bases not matched to a gene: 2. CDR3 sequence (DNA): TGTGCCAGCAGGTACAGGGGGCCTGGAAACACCATATATTTT. Its translation: CASRYRGPGNTIYF.

This clonotype was found many times. This chain links TRBV7-3 with TRBJ2-7; the D gene is possibly TRBD1 (5 bases). The germline CDR1 and CDR2 sequences are SGHTA and FQGTGA. V dropped 5 bases and J dropped 2 bases, with 13 bases sitting between them. CDR3 length equals 14 residues. The CDR3 DNA sequence: TGTGCCAGCAGCCGCGCGGCAGGGCCCTACGAGCAGTACTTC. It translates to CASSRAAGPYEQYF.

At least ten counts were recorded for this clonotype. This rearrangement joins TRBV18 to TRBJ1-5; 9 bases align to TRBD1. After removal of 4 bases from V and 3 bases from J, the junction contained 4 bases not matched to a gene. The CDR3 runs 15 residues. In germline, CDR1 is KGHSH, CDR2 LQKENI. In DNA, the CDR3 is TGTGCCAGCTCACTCGGGACAGGGAACAATCAGCCCCAGCATTTT. This gives the protein CASSLGTGNNQPQHF.

At least ten counts were recorded for this clonotype. The J gene is TRBJ2-3, the V gene TRBV6-1; TRBD1 matches 7 bases. The V and J ends lost 8 bases and 4 bases, in that order; junction bases with no gene match: 6. There are 13 residues in the CDR3. Germline CDR1 and CDR2: MNHNS and SASEGT. The CDR3 DNA sequence: TGTGCCAGCGGAGACAGGGTCGCAGATACGCAGTATTTT. Translation: CASGDRVADTQYF.

The sample holds a few counts of this clonotype. This rearrangement joins TRBV5-4 to TRBJ1-3, with D perhaps TRBD1 (5 bases). The CDR3 is 14 amino acids. With 4 bases removed from V and 0 bases from J, the gap between germline ends came to 8 bases. Germline V CDR1 and CDR2: SGHNT, YYREEE (reference sequence). The CDR3 nucleotides read TGTGCCAGCAGCATTGACAGCTCTGGAAACACCATATATTTT. Protein sequence: CASSIDSSGNTIYF. The full variable domain, rest sourced from reference TRBV5-4 and TRBJ1-3, is ETGVTQSPTHLIKTRGQQVTLRCSSQSGHNTVSWYQQALGQGPQFIFQYYREEENGRGNFPPRFSGLQFPNYSSELNVNALELDDSALYLCASSIDSSGNTIYFGEGSWLTVV.

The genes are TRBV20-1 and TRBJ1-5, with D possibly matching TRBD1 (5 bases). V lost 1 base, J lost 6 bases, and 16 bases lay in between. The CDR3 length is 15 residues. Germline assignment: CDR1 DFQATT and CDR2 SNEGSKA (reference sequence). This CDR3 reads CSARGDSGTGQPQHF. In DNA form, the CDR3 reads TGCAGTGCTAGAGGGGACTCAGGGACGGGTCAGCCCCAGCATTTT.

This clonotype was picked up many times. This chain connects TRBV6-1 to TRBJ2-1; D gene unclear. CDR3 size: 11 residues. The germline V gene encodes CDR1 MNHNS and CDR2 SASEGT. The V end lost 8 bases, the J end lost 6 bases, and 8 bases lay between the germline ends. This chain's CDR3 is CASLLVNEQFF. As DNA, the CDR3 is TGTGCCAGCCTGCTTGTCAATGAGCAGTTCTTC.

Ten or more counts support this clonotype. The chain combines TRBV9 with TRBJ2-1; 8 bases agree with TRBD2. The CDR3 totals 13 residues. With V trimmed by 4 bases and J by 9 bases, 6 bases remained unmatched. Germline lookup yields CDR1 SGDLS and CDR2 YYNGEE. The CDR3 sequence is CASSQTSATEQFF. DNA of the CDR3: TGTGCCAGCAGCCAGACTAGCGCCACTGAGCAGTTCTTC. Full variable domain (rest looked up from reference TRBV9 and TRBJ2-1): DSGVTQTPKHLITATGQRVTLRCSPRSGDLSVYWYQQSLDQGLQFLIQYYNGEERAKGNILERFSAQQFPDLHSELNLSSLELGDSALYFCASSQTSATEQFFGPGTRLTVL.

This clonotype appeared many times. The chain joins TRBV6-1 to TRBJ1-1; the D gene is possibly TRBD1 (6 bases). Per the germline V gene, CDR1 is MNHNS and CDR2 is SASEGT. The CDR3 loop spans 16 amino acids. V gave up 6 bases and J gave up 2 bases, with 19 bases separating them. CDR3 in amino acids: CASSLGAWGLNTEAFF. CDR3 in DNA: TGTGCCAGCAGCTTAGGCGCCTGGGGGCTAAACACTGAAGCTTTCTTT.

This clonotype was observed a few times. The V and J genes are TRBV4-1 and TRBJ2-1, with 7 bases aligning to TRBD1. CDR3 length equals 17 residues. J gave up 2 bases and V 2 bases, and 9 bases lay outside the gene matches. Germline values: CDR1 MGHRA, CDR2 YSYEKL. DNA of the CDR3: TGCGCCAGCAGCCAATATAAGACAGGGAACACCTACAATGAGCAGTTCTTC. Its protein is CASSQYKTGNTYNEQFF.

Ten or more counts support this clonotype. The chain is built from TRBV3-1 and TRBJ2-5; 8 bases agree with TRBD2. The CDR3 is 17 residues long. Trimming cost V 1 base and J 1 base; bases outside gene matches: 8. Germline V gene lookup returns CDR1 LGHDT and CDR2 YNNKEL (reference sequence). The CDR3 is CASSQAALSGGQETQYF. The CDR3 nucleotides are TGTGCCAGCAGCCAAGCGGCCTTGAGCGGGGGCCAAGAGACCCAGTACTTC.

To note about this clonotype: Sequence at one end of the junction differs from germline and may be a read error. CDR3 residues: CATSPRTYTQYF. For the CDR3, the DNA is TGTGCCACCAGTCCGCGCACATATACGCAGTATTTT. The chain links TRBV15 to TRBJ2-3; D not resolved. CDR1 is LNHNV, CDR2 YYDKDF, per germline (reference sequence). The CDR3 totals 12 residues.

The chain couples TRBV4-1 to TRBJ2-5; no reliable D call. Germline V gene lookup returns CDR1 MGHRA and CDR2 YSYEKL. The V end lost 3 bases, the J end lost 2 bases, and 10 bases lay between the germline ends. This CDR3 region has 14 residues. The CDR3 loop is CASSQARAQETQYF. In DNA form, the CDR3 reads TGCGCCAGCAGCCAGGCTCGGGCACAAGAGACCCAGTACTTC.

As concerns this clonotype: Being one base from a much bigger clone, this may be a read error. The rearrangement joins TRBV6-2 or TRBV6-3 to TRBJ2-5; 9 nucleotides agree with TRBD2. V gave up 5 bases and J gave up 0 bases; unmatched junction bases: 7. The CDR3 sequence is 16 residues long. Germline CDR1 MNHEY, CDR2 SVGEGT. The CDR3 region has the DNA TGTGCCAGCAGTGGATGGGCTAGCGGGAACCAAGAGACCCAGTACTTC. This codes for CASSGWASGNQETQYF.

This clonotype came up many times. The chain combines TRBV12-3 or TRBV12-4 with TRBJ2-5; D may be TRBD1 (6 bases). The CDR3 is 13 residues long. Trimming cost V 4 bases and J 5 bases, with 11 bases left between them. The CDR3 coding sequence is TGTGCCAGCAGTTCGGGACACCGGGAGACCCAGTACTTC. It specifies CASSSGHRETQYF.

This rearrangement joins TRBV15 to TRBJ1-4; D call uncertain. Germline CDR1 is LNHNV and CDR2 is YYDKDF (reference sequence). The CDR3 extends over 17 amino acids. The V end lost 0 bases, the J end lost 4 bases, and 15 bases lay between the germline ends. The CDR3 nucleotides are TGTGCCACCAGCAGAGAACGGCGGGCAGAGAATAATGAAAAACTGTTTTTT. It yields the protein CATSRERRAENNEKLFF.